The 25 T cell receptor beta chains below were found in one sample sequenced in a study of cytomegalovirus exposure and HLA in healthy donors. The PCR contained 60 Vbeta and 13 Jbeta primers. Using immunoSEQ multiplex PCR, the repertoire was profiled, and TCRdb retains in-frame clones only, with some absent. Here the sample spans fewer than 85,000 clones, around 78% being singletons. Sequencing was performed on PBMCs. These receptors all stem from a male donor in good health and CMV-seropositive.

The rearrangement links TRBV7-8 to TRBJ1-1; 9 bases match TRBD1. This CDR3 is built from 15 residues. The germline V gene encodes CDR1 SGHVS and CDR2 FQNEAQ. The V gene end was trimmed by 5 bases and the J gene end by 7 bases; junction bases not matched to a gene: 11. CDR3 nucleotides: TGTGCCAGCAGCCCGGGACAGGGCGGTTTGATTGAAGCTTTCTTT. Translated, it gives CASSPGQGGLIEAFF.

The chain joins TRBV4-2 to TRBJ1-4, with a tentative D call TRBD1 (5 bases). Trimming removed 0 bases at V and 8 bases at J, with 16 bases between. From germline, CDR1 is LGHNA and CDR2 YNFKEQ. The CDR3 is 16 residues long. Here the CDR3 DNA reads TGTGCCAGCAGCCAAGATCTCGAGCCAGGGAGGGAAAAACTGTTTTTT. The encoded protein is CASSQDLEPGREKLFF.

The chain has TRBV7-3 and TRBJ2-1, with TRBD2 identical over 12 bases. V gave up 5 bases and J gave up 10 bases; unmatched junction bases: 15. CDR1 and CDR2 from the germline V gene are SGHTA and FQGTGA. The CDR3 covers 17 residues. The CDR3 reads CASSPTLAGGLEVEQFF. The CDR3 region has the DNA TGTGCCAGCAGCCCCACCCTAGCGGGGGGGCTTGAGGTGGAGCAGTTCTTC.

This clone was picked up a small number of times. CDR3 amino acids: CAISESWETEAFF. The CDR3 DNA reads as TGTGCCATCAGTGAGTCATGGGAGACTGAAGCTTTCTTT. The chain uses TRBV10-3 and TRBJ1-1, with no clear D. CDR3 length: 13 residues. Germline assignment: CDR1 ENHRY and CDR2 SYGVKD. Trimming took 0 bases from V and 5 from J, leaving 7 bases between them.

CDR3 DNA: TGCAGCGTACGTCTAGCGGGAGGGACCTACGAGCAGTACTTC. Translation gives CSVRLAGGTYEQYF. The V gene is TRBV29-1, the J gene TRBJ2-7; 12 bases match TRBD2. The germline gives CDR1 SQVTM, CDR2 ANQGSEA. The CDR3 sequence is 14 residues long. Trimming took 6 bases from V and 2 from J; bases not matched to a gene: 5.

The V call is TRBV9, the J call TRBJ2-1; 8 positions match TRBD2. V was pared by 2 bases and J by 3 bases, with 1 base of the junction left unmatched. Per the germline V gene, CDR1 is SGDLS and CDR2 is YYNGEE. This CDR3 has 14 residues. As DNA, the CDR3 is TGTGCCAGCAGCGTGACTAGCGACTACAATGAGCAGTTCTTC. Protein: CASSVTSDYNEQFF.

This clone turned up a few times. This chain links TRBV7-9 with TRBJ1-1; 7 bases line up with TRBD1. The CDR3 has 15 amino acids. Germline V lookup: CDR1 SEHNR, CDR2 FQNEAQ (reference sequence). The junction had 8 bases not matched to a gene; V was cut back by 3 bases and J by 4 bases. CDR3 region: CASSLTDRAPTEAFF. CDR3 bases: TGTGCCAGCAGCTTGACCGACAGGGCGCCCACTGAAGCTTTCTTT.

The chain recombines TRBV2 with TRBJ2-7; a weak D match, TRBD2 (6 bases). This CDR3 region has 13 residues. Germline V gene lookup returns CDR1 SNHLY and CDR2 FYNNEI. V lost 4 bases, J lost 7 bases, and 14 bases lay in between. This chain's CDR3 is CASSAGLLREQYF. In DNA form, the CDR3 reads TGTGCCAGCAGTGCGGGACTGCTTCGAGAGCAGTACTTC.

This chain links TRBV27 with TRBJ1-5, with 12 bases matching TRBD1. V trimming: 2 bases; J trimming: 7 bases; junction bases outside the gene matches: 6. This CDR3 contains 16 residues. Germline V gene data show CDR1 as MNHEY and CDR2 as SMNVEV (reference sequence). The CDR3 coding sequence is TGTGCCAGCAGTTTAAGGGACAGGGGGCGCGGACAGCCCCAGCATTTT. Translation: CASSLRDRGRGQPQHF.

This chain uses TRBV10-1 with TRBJ2-5, with a tentative D call TRBD1 (5 bases). Per germline, CDR1 WNHNN and CDR2 SYGVQD (reference sequence). Trimming took 6 bases from V and 3 from J, leaving 17 bases between them. This CDR3 comprises 15 residues. As DNA, the CDR3 is TGCGCCAGCAGCTCTGTAACGGACAAAAAAGAGACCCAGTACTTC. This codes for CASSSVTDKKETQYF.

The chain recombines TRBV11-2 with TRBJ2-3; tentatively, D is TRBD2 (5 bases). With 1 base removed from V and 1 base from J, the gap between germline ends came to 6 bases. CDR1 SGHAT and CDR2 FQNNGV come from the germline V gene. This CDR3 region has 14 residues. CDR3 nucleotides: TGTGCCAGCAGCTTAGTCGGGGGCACAGATACGCAGTATTTT. Protein: CASSLVGGTDTQYF.

This clone was counted between two and nine times. V gene TRBV7-2 combines with J gene TRBJ2-3; TRBD1 matches at 10 bases. This CDR3 contains 16 residues. CDR1 is SGHTA and CDR2 is FQGNSA in the germline V gene. V trimming: 5 bases; J trimming: 3 bases; junction bases outside the gene matches: 8. The CDR3 reads CASSNYRTGGTDTQYF. The CDR3 nucleotides are TGTGCCAGCAGCAACTATCGGACAGGGGGGACAGATACGCAGTATTTT.

The chain links TRBV10-2 to TRBJ1-5, with a tentative D call TRBD1 (5 bases). CDR1 and CDR2 from the germline V gene are WSHSY and SAAADI. The CDR3 consists of 15 residues. V shed 3 bases and J shed 4 bases, with 13 bases lying between them. The CDR3 nucleotides read TGCGCCAGCAGTGACCCCGGACAAATAAATCAGCCCCAGCATTTT. Protein sequence: CASSDPGQINQPQHF.

The rearrangement joins TRBV4-2 to TRBJ2-7, with TRBD2 as a possible D gene (5 bases). The CDR3 is 13 amino acids. The V and J ends lost 2 bases and 2 bases respectively, with 7 bases between them. Germline CDR1 is LGHNA and CDR2 is YNFKEQ. This CDR3 reads CASSQPLAYEQYF. CDR3 coding DNA: TGTGCCAGCAGCCAACCACTAGCCTACGAGCAGTACTTC.

V usage is TRBV30 and J usage is TRBJ1-4; TRBD1 agrees at 10 bases. V shed 2 bases, J shed 4 bases, and the junction held 13 bases outside the gene matches. The CDR3 extends over 18 amino acids. From germline, CDR1 is GTSNPN and CDR2 SVGIG (reference sequence). The CDR3 here is CAWSLSSRDRGFNEKLFF. Written as DNA, the CDR3 is TGTGCCTGGAGTCTTTCGTCCCGGGACAGGGGTTTTAATGAAAAACTGTTTTTT.

The rearrangement links TRBV19 to TRBJ2-1; 9 bases match TRBD1. V lost 5 bases and J lost 14; bases outside the gene matches: 10. Germline loops: CDR1 LNHDA, CDR2 SQIVND (reference sequence). CDR3 length: 13 residues. DNA for the CDR3: TGTGCCAGTAGTCCGGACAGGGGAATAGGAGAGTTCTTC. Encoded protein: CASSPDRGIGEFF.

This clone has a single count. This rearrangement joins TRBV11-2 to TRBJ2-4; 8 nucleotides match TRBD1. V dropped 5 bases and J dropped 0; count of bases not matched to a gene: 12. This CDR3 has 18 amino acids. CDR1 is SGHAT, CDR2 FQNNGV, per germline. CDR3 coding DNA: TGTGCCAGCAGCACCCCGGGACAGGACTATCTAGCCAAAAACATTCAGTACTTC. This encodes CASSTPGQDYLAKNIQYF.

The V gene is TRBV7-3, the J gene TRBJ2-1; D remains unclear. V dropped 6 bases and J dropped 3 bases, with 15 bases sitting between them. The CDR3 contains 15 residues. Germline assignment: CDR1 SGHTA and CDR2 FQGTGA. DNA of the CDR3: TGTGCCAGCAGTAACAGCCCAACCCTCTACAATGAGCAGTTCTTC. Amino acids: CASSNSPTLYNEQFF. Together with reference TRBV7-3 and TRBJ2-1, the CDR3 gives the full variable domain: GAGVSQTPSNKVTEKGKYVELRCDPISGHTALYWYRQSLGQGPEFLIYFQGTGAADDSGLPNDRFFAVRPEGSVSTLKIQRTERGDSAVYLCASSNSPTLYNEQFFGPGTRLTVL.

V is TRBV7-3 and J is TRBJ2-3; D gene unclear. The CDR3 is 13 residues long. Per the germline V gene, CDR1 is SGHTA and CDR2 is FQGTGA. Trimming left V 1 base short and J 4 bases short, with 6 bases between. DNA for the CDR3: TGTGCCAGCAGCTTAATGGGCTCAGATACGCAGTATTTT. This codes for CASSLMGSDTQYF.

The chain employs TRBV9 and TRBJ1-2, with D perhaps matching TRBD1 (5 bases). The CDR3 sequence is 15 residues long. V gave up 4 bases and J gave up 2 bases, with 15 bases separating them. Per germline, CDR1 SGDLS and CDR2 YYNGEE. The CDR3 here is CASSLDATENYGYTF. The CDR3 region has the DNA TGTGCCAGCAGCCTCGATGCGACAGAAAACTATGGCTACACCTTC.

This clone was observed once. The chain links TRBV5-1 to TRBJ1-2; TRBD1 might be the D (6 bases). CDR1 and CDR2 from the germline V gene are SGHRS and YFSETQ. V was trimmed by 0 bases and J by 1 base, leaving 10 bases between them. The CDR3 runs 15 residues. CDR3 sequence: CASSLGQEYNYGYTF. In nucleotides, the CDR3 is TGCGCCAGCAGCTTGGGACAGGAGTATAACTATGGCTACACCTTC.

This chain connects TRBV6-6 to TRBJ1-3; D might be TRBD1 (5 bases). V lost 7 bases and J 0 bases, leaving 13 bases between the germline ends. The CDR3 runs 15 residues. Germline loops: CDR1 MNHNY, CDR2 SVGAGI (reference sequence). DNA of the CDR3: TGTGCCAGCACCGACATACAGGACTCTGGAAACACCATATATTTT. Protein sequence: CASTDIQDSGNTIYF.

This clone was seen only a few times. The chain employs TRBV10-3 and TRBJ2-2; 8 nucleotides line up with TRBD1. The germline gives CDR1 ENHRY, CDR2 SYGVKD. The J segment lost 1 base and the V segment lost 5 bases, leaving 3 bases of the junction unmatched. This CDR3 spans 15 amino acids. The chain's CDR3 is CAISRGQVNTGELFF. In DNA, the CDR3 is TGTGCCATCAGTCGGGGACAGGTGAACACCGGGGAGCTGTTTTTT.

This clone was seen only a few times. The genes are TRBV7-9 and TRBJ1-2; the match to TRBD1 covers 10 bases. This CDR3 spans 14 amino acids. V was clipped by 1 base and J by 8 bases; unmatched bases: 4. The germline V gene encodes CDR1 SEHNR and CDR2 FQNEAQ (reference sequence). The CDR3, as DNA: TGTGCCAGCAGCTTAGAGGGGACAGGGGCCGGCTACACCTTC. It specifies CASSLEGTGAGYTF.

This clone was found a few times. The chain employs TRBV18 and TRBJ1-1; D is perhaps TRBD1 (5 bases). Trimming took 6 bases from V and 5 from J, leaving 13 bases between them. This CDR3 region has 13 residues. The germline CDR1 and CDR2 sequences are KGHSH and LQKENI. The chain's CDR3 is CASSPAQGTEAFF. For the CDR3, the DNA is TGTGCCAGCTCCCCGGCTCAGGGTACTGAAGCTTTCTTT. Using reference TRBV18 and TRBJ1-1 for the parts outside the CDR3, the full variable domain is NAGVMQNPRHLVRRRGQEARLRCSPMKGHSHVYWYRQLPEEGLKFMVYLQKENIIDESGMPKERFSAEFPKEGPSILRIQQVVRGDSAAYFCASSPAQGTEAFFGQGTRLTVV.